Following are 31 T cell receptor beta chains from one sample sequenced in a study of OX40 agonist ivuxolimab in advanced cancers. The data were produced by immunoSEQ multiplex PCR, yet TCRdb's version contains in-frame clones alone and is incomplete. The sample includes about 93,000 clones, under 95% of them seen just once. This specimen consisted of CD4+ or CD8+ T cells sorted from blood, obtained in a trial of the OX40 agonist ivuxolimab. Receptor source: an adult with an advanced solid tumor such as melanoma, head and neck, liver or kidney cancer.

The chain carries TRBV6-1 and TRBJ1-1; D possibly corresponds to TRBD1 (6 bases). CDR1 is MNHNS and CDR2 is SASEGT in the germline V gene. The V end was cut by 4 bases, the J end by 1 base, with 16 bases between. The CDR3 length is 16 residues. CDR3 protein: CASSGPSDRKNTEAFF. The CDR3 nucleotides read TGTGCCAGCAGTGGACCCTCGGACAGAAAGAACACTGAAGCTTTCTTT.

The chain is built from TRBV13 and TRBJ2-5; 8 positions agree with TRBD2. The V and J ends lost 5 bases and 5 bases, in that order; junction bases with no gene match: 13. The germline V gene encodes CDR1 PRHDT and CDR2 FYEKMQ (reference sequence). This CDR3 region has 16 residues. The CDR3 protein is CASSPQSSGGPETQYF. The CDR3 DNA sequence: TGTGCCAGCAGCCCACAGTCCTCGGGGGGGCCTGAGACCCAGTACTTC.

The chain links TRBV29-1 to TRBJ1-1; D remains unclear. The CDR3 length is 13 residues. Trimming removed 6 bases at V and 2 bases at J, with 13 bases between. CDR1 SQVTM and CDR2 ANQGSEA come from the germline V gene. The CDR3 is CSVRRDPNTEAFF. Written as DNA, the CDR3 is TGCAGCGTACGAAGGGATCCCAACACTGAAGCTTTCTTT.

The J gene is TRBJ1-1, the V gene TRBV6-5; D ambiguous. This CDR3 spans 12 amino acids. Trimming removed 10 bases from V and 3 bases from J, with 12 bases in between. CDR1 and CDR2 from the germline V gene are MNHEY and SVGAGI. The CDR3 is CATQRSDTEAFF. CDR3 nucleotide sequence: TGTGCCACCCAGAGGAGCGACACTGAAGCTTTCTTT.

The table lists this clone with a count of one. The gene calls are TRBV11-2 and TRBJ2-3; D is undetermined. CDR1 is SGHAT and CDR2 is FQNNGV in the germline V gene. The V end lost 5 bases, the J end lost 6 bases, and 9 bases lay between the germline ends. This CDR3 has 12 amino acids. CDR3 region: CASSTGEDTQYF. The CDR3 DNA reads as TGTGCCAGCAGCACCGGAGAGGATACGCAGTATTTT.

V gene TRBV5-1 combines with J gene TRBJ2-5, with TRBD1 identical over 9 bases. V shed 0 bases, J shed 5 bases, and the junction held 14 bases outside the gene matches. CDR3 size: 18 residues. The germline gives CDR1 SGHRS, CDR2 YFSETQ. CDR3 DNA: TGCGCCAGCAGCTTGGGTATTATGGGACAGGGAAAGGAGGAGACCCAGTACTTC. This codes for CASSLGIMGQGKEETQYF. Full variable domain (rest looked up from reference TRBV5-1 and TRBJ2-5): KAGVTQTPRYLIKTRGQQVTLSCSPISGHRSVSWYQQTPGQGLQFLFEYFSETQRNKGNFPGRFSGRQFSNSRSEMNVSTLELGDSALYLCASSLGIMGQGKEETQYFGPGTRLLVL.

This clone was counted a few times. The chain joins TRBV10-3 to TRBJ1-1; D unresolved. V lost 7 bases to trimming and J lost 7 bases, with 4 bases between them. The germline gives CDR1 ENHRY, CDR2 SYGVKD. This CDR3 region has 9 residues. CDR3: CAIIYEAFF. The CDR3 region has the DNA TGTGCCATCATCTATGAAGCTTTCTTT.

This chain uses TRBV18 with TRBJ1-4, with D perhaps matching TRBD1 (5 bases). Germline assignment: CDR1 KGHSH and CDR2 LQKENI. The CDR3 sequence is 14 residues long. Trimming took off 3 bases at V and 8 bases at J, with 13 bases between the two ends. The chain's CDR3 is CASSPGRGEEKLFF. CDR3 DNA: TGTGCCAGCTCACCGGGGAGGGGAGAAGAAAAACTGTTTTTT.

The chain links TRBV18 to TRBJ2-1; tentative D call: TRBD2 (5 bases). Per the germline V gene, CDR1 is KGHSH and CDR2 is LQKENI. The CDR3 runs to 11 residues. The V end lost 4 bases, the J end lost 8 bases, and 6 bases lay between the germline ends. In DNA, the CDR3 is TGTGCCAGCTCACACGGGGATGAGCAGTTCTTC. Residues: CASSHGDEQFF.

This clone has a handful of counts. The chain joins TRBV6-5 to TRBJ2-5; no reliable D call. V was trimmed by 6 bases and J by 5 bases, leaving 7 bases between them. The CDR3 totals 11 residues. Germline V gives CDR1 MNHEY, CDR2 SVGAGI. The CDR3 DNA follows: TGTGCCAGCAGCTACGGGGAGACCCAGTACTTC. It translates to CASSYGETQYF.

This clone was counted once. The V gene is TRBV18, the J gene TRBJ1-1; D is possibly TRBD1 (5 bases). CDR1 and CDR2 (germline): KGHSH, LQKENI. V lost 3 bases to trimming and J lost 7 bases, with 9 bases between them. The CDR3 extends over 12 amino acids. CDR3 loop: CASSPGENEAFF. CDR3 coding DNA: TGTGCCAGCTCACCGGGGGAGAATGAAGCTTTCTTT. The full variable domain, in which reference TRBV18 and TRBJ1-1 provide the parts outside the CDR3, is NAGVMQNPRHLVRRRGQEARLRCSPMKGHSHVYWYRQLPEEGLKFMVYLQKENIIDESGMPKERFSAEFPKEGPSILRIQQVVRGDSAAYFCASSPGENEAFFGQGTRLTVV.

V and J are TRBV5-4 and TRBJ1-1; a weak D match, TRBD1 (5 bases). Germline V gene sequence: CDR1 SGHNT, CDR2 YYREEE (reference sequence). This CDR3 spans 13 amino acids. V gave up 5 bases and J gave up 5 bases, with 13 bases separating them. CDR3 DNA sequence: TGTGCCAGCAGGGGGGACCCGTGGACTGAAGCTTTCTTT. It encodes CASRGDPWTEAFF.

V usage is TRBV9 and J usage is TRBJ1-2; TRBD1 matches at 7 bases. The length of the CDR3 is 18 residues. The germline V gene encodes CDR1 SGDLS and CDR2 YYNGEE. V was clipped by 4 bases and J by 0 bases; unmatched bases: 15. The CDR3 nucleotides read TGTGCCAGCAGCCCCCTCCGGGACAGTGTCGTTGCTAACTATGGCTACACCTTC. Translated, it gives CASSPLRDSVVANYGYTF.

DNA of the CDR3: TGCGCCAGCAGCCAGAGGGACAGGGCCCCCTCTGAAGCTTTCTTT. This codes for CASSQRDRAPSEAFF. This chain joins TRBV4-1 and TRBJ1-1, with 9 bases lining up with TRBD1. V gave up 3 bases and J gave up 6 bases; unmatched junction bases: 8. The CDR3 is made up of 15 amino acids. CDR1 MGHRA and CDR2 YSYEKL come from the germline V gene.

The CDR3 loop reads CASSQEQGYGYTF. CDR3 bases: TGCGCCAGCAGCCAAGAACAGGGCTATGGCTACACCTTC. This chain connects TRBV4-1 to TRBJ1-2, with D possibly TRBD1 on 6 matching bases. Trimming shortened V by 0 bases and J by 4 bases, and 6 bases separated the two germline ends. Germline V lookup: CDR1 MGHRA, CDR2 YSYEKL. The CDR3 is 13 residues long.

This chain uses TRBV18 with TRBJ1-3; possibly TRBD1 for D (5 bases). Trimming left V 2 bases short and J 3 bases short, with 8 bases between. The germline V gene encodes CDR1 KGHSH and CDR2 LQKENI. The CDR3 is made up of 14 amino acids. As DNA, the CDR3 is TGTGCCAGCTCACCAGGGGGTCGTGGAAACACCATATATTTT. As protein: CASSPGGRGNTIYF.

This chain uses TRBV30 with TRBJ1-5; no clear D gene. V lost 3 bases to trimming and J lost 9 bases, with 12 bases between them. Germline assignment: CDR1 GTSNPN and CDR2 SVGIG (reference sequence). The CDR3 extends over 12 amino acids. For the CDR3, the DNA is TGTGCCTGGAGACCCCGGGAGGGGCCCCAGCATTTT. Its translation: CAWRPREGPQHF.

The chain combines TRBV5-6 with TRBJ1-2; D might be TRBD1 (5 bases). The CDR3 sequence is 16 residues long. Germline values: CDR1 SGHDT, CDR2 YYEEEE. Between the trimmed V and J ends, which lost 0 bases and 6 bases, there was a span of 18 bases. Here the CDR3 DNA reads TGTGCCAGCAGCTTGGCCAGCAGGGTTATAAGGGATGGCTACACCTTC. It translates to CASSLASRVIRDGYTF.

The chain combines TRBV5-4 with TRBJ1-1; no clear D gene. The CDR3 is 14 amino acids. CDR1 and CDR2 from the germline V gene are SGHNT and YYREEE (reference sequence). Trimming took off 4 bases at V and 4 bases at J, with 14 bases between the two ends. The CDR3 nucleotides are TGTGCCAGCAGCCAAGATTCATTCTTCACTGAAGCTTTCTTT. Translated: CASSQDSFFTEAFF.

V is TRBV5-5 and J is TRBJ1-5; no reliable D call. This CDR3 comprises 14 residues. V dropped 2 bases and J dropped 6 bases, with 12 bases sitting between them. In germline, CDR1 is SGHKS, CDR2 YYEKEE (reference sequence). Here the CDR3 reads CASSFSVGTQPQHF. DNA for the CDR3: TGTGCCAGCAGCTTCTCGGTCGGTACTCAGCCCCAGCATTTT.

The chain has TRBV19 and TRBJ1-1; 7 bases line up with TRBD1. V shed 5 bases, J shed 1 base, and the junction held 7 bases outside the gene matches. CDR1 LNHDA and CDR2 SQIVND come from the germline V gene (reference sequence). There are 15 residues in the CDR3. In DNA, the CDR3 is TGTGCCAGTAGTCCATCAGGGGGTCGGAACACTGAAGCTTTCTTT. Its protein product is CASSPSGGRNTEAFF.

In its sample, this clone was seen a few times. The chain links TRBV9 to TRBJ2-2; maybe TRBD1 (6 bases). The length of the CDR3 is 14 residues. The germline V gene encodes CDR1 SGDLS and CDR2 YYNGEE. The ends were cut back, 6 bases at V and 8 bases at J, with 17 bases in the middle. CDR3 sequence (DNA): TGTGCCAGCACAAGGGGCAGGGGTGCAGGGGAGCTGTTTTTT. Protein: CASTRGRGAGELFF.

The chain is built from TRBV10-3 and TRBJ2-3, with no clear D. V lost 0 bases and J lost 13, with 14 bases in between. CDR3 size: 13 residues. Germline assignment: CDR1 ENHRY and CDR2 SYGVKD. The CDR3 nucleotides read TGTGCCATCAGTGAGTCTCCTGCCGGCTTCAAGTATTTT. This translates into CAISESPAGFKYF.

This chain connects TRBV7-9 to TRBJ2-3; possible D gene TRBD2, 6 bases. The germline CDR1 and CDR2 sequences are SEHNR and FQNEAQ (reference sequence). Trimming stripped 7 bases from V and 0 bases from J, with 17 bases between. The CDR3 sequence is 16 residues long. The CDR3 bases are TGTGCCAGCAACCATTATAGCGGAAGCAGCACAGATACGCAGTATTTT. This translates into CASNHYSGSSTDTQYF.

The CDR3 here is CASRRQVFGEQYF. In DNA form, the CDR3 reads TGTGCCAGCAGGAGACAGGTATTCGGTGAGCAGTACTTC. This chain joins TRBV6-5 and TRBJ2-7; D may be TRBD1 (6 bases). V was pared by 6 bases and J by 7 bases, with 16 bases between. The germline CDR1 and CDR2 sequences are MNHEY and SVGAGI. CDR3 size: 13 residues.

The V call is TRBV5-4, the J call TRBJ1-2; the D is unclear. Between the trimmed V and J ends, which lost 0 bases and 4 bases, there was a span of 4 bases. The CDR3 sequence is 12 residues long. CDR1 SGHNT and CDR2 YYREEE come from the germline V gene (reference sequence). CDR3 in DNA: TGTGCCAGCAGCTTGGAAAGCTATGGCTACACCTTC. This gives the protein CASSLESYGYTF.

The CDR3 bases are TGTGCCAGCAGCAGAGACCAGGTGAACACTGAAGCTTTCTTT. Translated, it gives CASSRDQVNTEAFF. J is TRBJ1-1 and V is TRBV7-2; D call uncertain. This CDR3 has 14 residues. V was clipped by 5 bases and J by 0 bases, with 10 bases between them. Germline V gives CDR1 SGHTA, CDR2 FQGNSA.

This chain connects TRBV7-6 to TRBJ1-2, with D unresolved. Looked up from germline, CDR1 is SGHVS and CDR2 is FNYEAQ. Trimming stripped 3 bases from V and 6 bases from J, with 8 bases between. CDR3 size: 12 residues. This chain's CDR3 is CASSFRADGYTF. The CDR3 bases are TGTGCCAGCAGCTTTCGCGCCGATGGCTACACCTTC.

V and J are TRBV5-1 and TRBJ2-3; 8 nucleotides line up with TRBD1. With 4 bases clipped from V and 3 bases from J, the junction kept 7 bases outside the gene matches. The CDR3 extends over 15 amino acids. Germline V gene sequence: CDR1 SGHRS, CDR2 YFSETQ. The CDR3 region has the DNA TGCGCCAGCAGCCCGACAGGGGCTAGGACAGATACGCAGTATTTT. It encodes CASSPTGARTDTQYF.

The CDR3 spells CASSYGRNTGELFF. CDR3 sequence (DNA): TGTGCCAGTAGTTACGGACGGAACACCGGGGAGCTGTTTTTT. V usage is TRBV19 and J usage is TRBJ2-2; D ambiguous. V was clipped by 5 bases and J by 1 base, with 8 bases between them. CDR1 and CDR2 (germline): LNHDA, SQIVND (reference sequence). This CDR3 spans 14 amino acids.

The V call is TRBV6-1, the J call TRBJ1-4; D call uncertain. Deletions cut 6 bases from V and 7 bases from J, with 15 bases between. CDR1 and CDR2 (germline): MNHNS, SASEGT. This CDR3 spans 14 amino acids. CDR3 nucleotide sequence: TGTGCCAGCAGGTTTGGAGGGATCAGTGAAAAACTGTTTTTT. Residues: CASRFGGISEKLFF.